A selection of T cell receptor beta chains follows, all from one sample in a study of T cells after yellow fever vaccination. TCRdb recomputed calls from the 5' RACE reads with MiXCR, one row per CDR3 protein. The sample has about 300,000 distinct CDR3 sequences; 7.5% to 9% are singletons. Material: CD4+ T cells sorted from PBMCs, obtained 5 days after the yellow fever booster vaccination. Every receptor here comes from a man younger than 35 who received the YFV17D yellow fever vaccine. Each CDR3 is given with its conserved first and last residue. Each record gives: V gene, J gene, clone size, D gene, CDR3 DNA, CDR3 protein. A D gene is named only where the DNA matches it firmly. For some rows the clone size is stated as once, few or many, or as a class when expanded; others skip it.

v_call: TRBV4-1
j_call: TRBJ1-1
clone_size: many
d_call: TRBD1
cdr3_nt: TGCGCCAGCAGCCAGCTATTCCAGAATTTCCGGGACAGCCTTCTGAACACTGAAGCTTTCTTT
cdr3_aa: CASSQLFQNFRDSLLNTEAFF

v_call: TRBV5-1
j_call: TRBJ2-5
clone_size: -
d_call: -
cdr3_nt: TGCGCCAGCAGCCTTCGGACAGCGAAAGAGACCCAGTACTTC
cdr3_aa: CASSLRTAKETQYF

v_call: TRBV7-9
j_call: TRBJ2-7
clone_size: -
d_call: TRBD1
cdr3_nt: TGTGCCAGCAAGCCTGGGACAGGGGTCTACGAGCAGTACTTC
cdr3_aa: CASKPGTGVYEQYF

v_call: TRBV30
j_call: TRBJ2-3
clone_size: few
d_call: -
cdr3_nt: TGTGCCTGGAGCAGGGCAGATACGCAGTATTTT
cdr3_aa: CAWSRADTQYF

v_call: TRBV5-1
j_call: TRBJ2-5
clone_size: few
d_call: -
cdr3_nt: TGCGCCAGCAGCTTCTCCGGGCCACAAGAGACCCAGTACTTC
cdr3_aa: CASSFSGPQETQYF

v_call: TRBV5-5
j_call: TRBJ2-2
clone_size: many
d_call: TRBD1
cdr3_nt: TGTGCCAGCAGACTAGACAGGGACACCGGGGAGCTGTTTTTT
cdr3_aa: CASRLDRDTGELFF

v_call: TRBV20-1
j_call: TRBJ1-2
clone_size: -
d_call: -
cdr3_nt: TGCAGTGCAGTGAAGGGGGGGGCTTGGGGCTACACCTTC
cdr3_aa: CSAVKGGAWGYTF

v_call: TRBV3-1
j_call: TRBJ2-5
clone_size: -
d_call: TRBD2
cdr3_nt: TGTGCCAGCAGCCAAGTCGCTAGCGGGGGGGCCGTTCGAGAGACCCAGTACTTC
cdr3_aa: CASSQVASGGAVRETQYF

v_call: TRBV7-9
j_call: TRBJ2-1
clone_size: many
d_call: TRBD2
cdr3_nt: TGTGCCAGCACTGGAGGAGCGGGGTCGTACAATGAGCAGTTCTTC
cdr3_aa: CASTGGAGSYNEQFF

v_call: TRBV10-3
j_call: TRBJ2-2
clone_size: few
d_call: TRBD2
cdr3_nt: TGTGCCATCACTAGCGGGGGGACCAAATCAGATCACACCGGGGAGCTGTTTTTT
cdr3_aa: CAITSGGTKSDHTGELFF

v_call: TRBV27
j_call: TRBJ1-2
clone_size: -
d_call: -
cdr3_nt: TGTGCCAGCAGTTTTCGGGACGGTACCGATGGCTACACCTTC
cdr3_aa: CASSFRDGTDGYTF

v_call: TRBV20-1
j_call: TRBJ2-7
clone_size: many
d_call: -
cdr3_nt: TGCAGTGCTAGCCCACCCAACCGTTACGAGCAGTACTTC
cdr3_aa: CSASPPNRYEQYF

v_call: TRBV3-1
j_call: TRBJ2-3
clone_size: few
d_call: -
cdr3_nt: TGTGCCAGCAGCCAAGGGGGGGACCTCACAGATACGCAGTATTTT
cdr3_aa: CASSQGGDLTDTQYF

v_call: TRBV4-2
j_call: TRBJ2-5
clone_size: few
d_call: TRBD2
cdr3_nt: TGTGCCAGCAGCCGCAGGACTAGCGAAGAGACCCAGTACTTC
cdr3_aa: CASSRRTSEETQYF

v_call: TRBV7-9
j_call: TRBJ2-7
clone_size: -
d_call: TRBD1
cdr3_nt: TGTGCCAGCAGCGGAGCCGGGACAGGGAACGAGCAGTACTTC
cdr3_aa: CASSGAGTGNEQYF

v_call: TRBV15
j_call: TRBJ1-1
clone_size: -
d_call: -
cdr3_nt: TGTGCCACCCGCCGGACGGGGAACACTGAAGCTTTCTTT
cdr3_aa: CATRRTGNTEAFF

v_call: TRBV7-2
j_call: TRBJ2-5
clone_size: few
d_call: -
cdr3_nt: TGTGCCAGCAGCTGGAATGCGCTAAGGGAAACCCAGTACTTC
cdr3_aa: CASSWNALRETQYF

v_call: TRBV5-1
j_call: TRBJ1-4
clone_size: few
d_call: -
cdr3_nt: TGCGCCAGCAGCTTAGCCGGGACCCTGGAGGAAAAACTGTTTTTT
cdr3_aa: CASSLAGTLEEKLFF